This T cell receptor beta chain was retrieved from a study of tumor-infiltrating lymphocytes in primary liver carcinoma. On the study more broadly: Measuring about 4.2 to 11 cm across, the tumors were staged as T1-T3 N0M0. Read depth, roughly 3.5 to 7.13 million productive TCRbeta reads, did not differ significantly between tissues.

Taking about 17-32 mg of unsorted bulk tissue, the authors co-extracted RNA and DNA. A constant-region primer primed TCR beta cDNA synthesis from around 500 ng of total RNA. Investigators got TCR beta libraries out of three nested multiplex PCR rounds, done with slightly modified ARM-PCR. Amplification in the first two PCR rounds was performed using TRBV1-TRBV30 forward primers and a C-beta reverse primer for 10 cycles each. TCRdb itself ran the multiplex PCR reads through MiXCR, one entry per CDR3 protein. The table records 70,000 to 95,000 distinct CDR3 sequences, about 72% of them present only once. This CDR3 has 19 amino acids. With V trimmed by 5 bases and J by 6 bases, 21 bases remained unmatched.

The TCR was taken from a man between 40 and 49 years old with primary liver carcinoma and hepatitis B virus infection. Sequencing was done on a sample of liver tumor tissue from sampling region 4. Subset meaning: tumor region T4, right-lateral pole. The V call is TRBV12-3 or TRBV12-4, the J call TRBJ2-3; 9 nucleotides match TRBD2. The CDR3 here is CASSQDGCSSGRSPDTQYF. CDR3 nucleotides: TGTGCCAGCAGTCAGGACGGATGCTCCAGCGGGAGGTCCCCGGATACGCAGTATTTT.